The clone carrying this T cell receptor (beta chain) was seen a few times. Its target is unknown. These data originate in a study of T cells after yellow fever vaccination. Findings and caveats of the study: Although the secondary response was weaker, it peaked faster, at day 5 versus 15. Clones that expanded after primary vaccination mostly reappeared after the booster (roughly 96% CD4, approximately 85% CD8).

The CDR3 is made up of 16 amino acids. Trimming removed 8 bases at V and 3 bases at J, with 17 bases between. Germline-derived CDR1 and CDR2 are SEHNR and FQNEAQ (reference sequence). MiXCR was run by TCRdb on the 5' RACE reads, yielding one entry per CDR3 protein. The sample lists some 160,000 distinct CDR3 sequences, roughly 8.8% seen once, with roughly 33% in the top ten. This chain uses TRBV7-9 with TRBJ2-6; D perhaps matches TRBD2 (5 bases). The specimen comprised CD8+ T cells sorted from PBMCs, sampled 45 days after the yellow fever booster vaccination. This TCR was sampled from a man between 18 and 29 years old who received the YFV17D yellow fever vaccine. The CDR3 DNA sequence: TGTGCCAGCCGCCCGGGGTTTATCCATGGGGCCAACGTCCTGACTTTC. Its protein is CASRPGFIHGANVLTF.